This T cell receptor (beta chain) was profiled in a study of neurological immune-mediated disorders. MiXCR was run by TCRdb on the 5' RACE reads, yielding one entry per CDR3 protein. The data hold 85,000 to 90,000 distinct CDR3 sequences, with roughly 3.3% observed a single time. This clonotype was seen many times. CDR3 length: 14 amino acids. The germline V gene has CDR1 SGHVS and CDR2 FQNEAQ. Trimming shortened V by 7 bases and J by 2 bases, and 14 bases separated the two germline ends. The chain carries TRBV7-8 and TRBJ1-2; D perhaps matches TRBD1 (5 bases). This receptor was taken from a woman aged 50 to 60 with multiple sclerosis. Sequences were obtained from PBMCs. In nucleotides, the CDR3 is TGTGCCAGCACACTAGGGGCAGGGAACTATGGCTACACCTTC. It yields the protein CASTLGAGNYGYTF.